Listed here are 5 T cell receptor beta chains from one sample, sequenced in a study of metastatic and nonmetastatic thyroid tumors. Through MiXCR, TCRdb re-clonotyped the PCR reads. This table holds some 21,000 clones, about 30% found once. No treatment had been given to any patient before thyroid surgery. Sequenced material: tumor tissue. Source of these receptors: a female donor with papillary thyroid cancer or a benign thyroid nodule (not recorded which). Some clones in this sample may be carry-over from other donors' samples.

The CDR3 loop reads CASSLVAGSVAGTEAFF. The CDR3, as DNA: TGCGCCAGCAGCTTGGTCGCAGGGAGCGTTGCGGGCACTGAAGCTTTCTTT. The chain is built from TRBV5-1 and TRBJ1-1, with D perhaps matching TRBD1 (5 bases). V gave up 0 bases and J gave up 4 bases, with 19 bases separating them. The CDR3 extends over 17 amino acids. CDR1 and CDR2 (germline): SGHRS, YFSETQ.

This clone is medium-sized in the sample. This sequence joins TRBV2 and TRBJ1-1; tentatively, D is TRBD1 (5 bases). V dropped 6 bases and J dropped 7 bases, with 15 bases sitting between them. CDR1 is SNHLY, CDR2 FYNNEI, per germline. CDR3 length equals 13 residues. CDR3 residues: CASRSLDSFEAFF. The CDR3 coding sequence is TGTGCCAGCAGATCACTTGACAGTTTTGAAGCTTTCTTT.

This clone was counted between two and nine times. A much larger clone differs by one base, so this may be a read error. V gene TRBV11-2 combines with J gene TRBJ2-1; D is undetermined. The CDR3 length is 15 residues. The germline V and J ends were trimmed by 5 bases and 0 bases, with 11 bases remaining between them. The V gene's germline CDR1 is SGHAT and CDR2 FQNNGV. In nucleotides, the CDR3 is TGTGCCAGCAGCCCAGGCAGGTGCTCCTACAATGAGCAGTTCTTC. Translated, it gives CASSPGRCSYNEQFF.

This clone was counted only a few times. CDR3 DNA: TGTGCCAGCAGTTACTCTGGGGATGAGCAGTTCTTC. Translation gives CASSYSGDEQFF. The chain has TRBV6-5 and TRBJ2-1, with D uncertain. V was cut by 0 bases and J by 8 bases, with 5 bases left in between. The CDR3 is 12 residues long. In germline, CDR1 is MNHEY, CDR2 SVGAGI.

Many counts were recorded for this clone. The rearrangement uses TRBV29-1 and TRBJ2-7; 7 bases agree with TRBD1. CDR3 length: 14 residues. Germline V gene lookup returns CDR1 SQVTM and CDR2 ANQGSEA. With V trimmed by 0 bases and J by 4 bases, 6 bases remained unmatched. The CDR3 loop is CSVEDQGQRYEQYF. As DNA, the CDR3 is TGCAGCGTTGAAGATCAGGGACAGCGATACGAGCAGTACTTC.